Shown below are 17 T cell receptor beta chains from a single sample sequenced in a study of cytomegalovirus exposure and HLA in healthy donors (dated by TCRdb to the late 2010s). Receptor amplification or capture employed the immunoSEQ multiplex PCR assay. The multiplex PCR relied on a mix of 60 forward primers for TCR Vbeta segments and 13 reverse primers for TCR Jbeta segments. The table was pulled from immuneACCESS by TCRdb, which kept in-frame rearrangements only. Such tables lose some clones; where checked, under half of the loss comes from unresolved V genes, and the rest has no known cause. The sample has around 120,000 clones on record, 70% to 80% of them singletons. The ten largest clones add up to 1.6% of the sample. Sequencing was carried out using PBMCs. The receptors were sampled from a woman aged 18-35 years in good health and CMV-seronegative.

The chain links TRBV7-2 to TRBJ2-5; 12 bases are a match to TRBD2. Germline CDR1 is SGHTA and CDR2 is FQGNSA. The CDR3 covers 15 residues. V was pared by 4 bases and J by 4 bases, with 4 bases of the junction left unmatched. The DNA for the CDR3 is TGTGCCAGCAGCTGGTGGACTAGCGGGGTAGAGACCCAGTACTTC. Its protein product is CASSWWTSGVETQYF.

The rearrangement links TRBV5-1 to TRBJ2-7, with 10 bases aligning to TRBD1. J lost 3 bases, V lost 3 bases, and 3 bases had no gene match. Germline V gene lookup returns CDR1 SGHRS and CDR2 YFSETQ. The CDR3 totals 14 residues. CDR3 amino acids: CASSSGQGFYEQYF. As DNA, the CDR3 is TGCGCCAGCAGCTCGGGACAGGGGTTCTACGAGCAGTACTTC.

This clone was picked up a small number of times. The J gene is TRBJ1-4, the V gene TRBV15; D uncertain. Trimming cost V 5 bases and J 8 bases, with 9 bases left between them. CDR3 size: 12 residues. Germline loops: CDR1 LNHNV, CDR2 YYDKDF (reference sequence). The CDR3 reads CATSAFLEKLFF. Here the CDR3 DNA reads TGTGCCACCAGCGCGTTTTTGGAAAAACTGTTTTTT.

J is TRBJ2-5 and V is TRBV5-1; D is possibly TRBD2 (5 bases). With 7 bases removed from V and 5 bases from J, the gap between germline ends came to 21 bases. Germline V gene sequence: CDR1 SGHRS, CDR2 YFSETQ. The CDR3 covers 15 residues. The CDR3 DNA is TGCGCCAGCGAGCTTGACCCAGGCTGGGAGGAGACCCAGTACTTC. This gives the protein CASELDPGWEETQYF.

This clone was counted once. The CDR3, as DNA: TGTGCCAGCAGCTTTCAGACAGATACGCAGTATTTT. It translates to CASSFQTDTQYF. The V gene is TRBV7-9, the J gene TRBJ2-3; D uncertain. V was trimmed by 3 bases and J by 3 bases, leaving 4 bases between them. Germline lookup yields CDR1 SEHNR and CDR2 FQNEAQ (reference sequence). CDR3 length: 12 amino acids.

The V gene is TRBV9, the J gene TRBJ2-3; D call uncertain. This CDR3 comprises 14 residues. Germline V gene lookup returns CDR1 SGDLS and CDR2 YYNGEE. The V gene lost 0 bases and the J gene lost 3 bases, with 8 bases spanning the gap. CDR3 nucleotide sequence: TGTGCCAGCAGCGTAGTCGGGTTGACAGATACGCAGTATTTT. Protein: CASSVVGLTDTQYF.

This chain joins TRBV28 and TRBJ1-1, with no clear D. The CDR3 loop spans 13 amino acids. V was clipped by 3 bases and J by 2 bases, with 7 bases between them. CDR1 and CDR2 (germline): MDHEN, SYDVKM. The CDR3 DNA reads as TGTGCCAGCAGTTTCACGAGAAACACTGAAGCTTTCTTT. Its protein product is CASSFTRNTEAFF.

The chain links TRBV28 to TRBJ1-2; no clear D gene. Trimming shortened V by 3 bases and J by 5 bases, and 10 bases separated the two germline ends. The CDR3 consists of 13 residues. Germline CDR1 reads MDHEN; CDR2 reads SYDVKM. CDR3 coding DNA: TGTGCCAGCAGTTTGTCGACTGAATATGGCTACACCTTC. Protein sequence: CASSLSTEYGYTF.

The V and J genes are TRBV7-2 and TRBJ1-5; D is undetermined. Germline loops: CDR1 SGHTA, CDR2 FQGNSA. V gave up 7 bases and J gave up 5 bases, with 12 bases separating them. This CDR3 spans 13 amino acids. The CDR3 loop is CASNRQFDQPQHF. The CDR3 DNA reads TGTGCCAGCAACCGACAATTCGATCAGCCCCAGCATTTT.

This chain links TRBV29-1 with TRBJ1-2, with D possibly TRBD1 on 6 matching bases. CDR3 length equals 12 residues. The germline CDR1 and CDR2 sequences are SQVTM and ANQGSEA. The CDR3 DNA follows: TGCTGCACTCAAGGGACAAAGCAGGGCTACACCTTC. This sequence encodes CCTQGTKQGYTF.

The chain has TRBV30 and TRBJ1-1, with 9 bases lining up with TRBD1. The CDR3 has 13 amino acids. V shed 0 bases and J 10 bases; nucleotides not matched to a gene: 6. Germline lookup yields CDR1 GTSNPN and CDR2 SVGIG (reference sequence). This chain's CDR3 is CAWSVSWGQGAFF. In DNA form, the CDR3 reads TGTGCCTGGAGTGTAAGTTGGGGACAGGGAGCTTTCTTT. Together with reference TRBV30 and TRBJ1-1, the CDR3 gives the full variable domain: SQTIHQWPATLVQPVGSPLSLECTVEGTSNPNLYWYRQAAGRGLQLLFYSVGIGQISSEVPQNLSASRPQDRQFILSSKKLLLSDSGFYLCAWSVSWGQGAFFGQGTRLTVV.

V gene TRBV5-1 combines with J gene TRBJ1-1; 9 nucleotides line up with TRBD1. CDR3 size: 16 residues. Per germline, CDR1 SGHRS and CDR2 YFSETQ. Trimming took 5 bases from V and 3 from J; bases not matched to a gene: 11. The CDR3 bases are TGCGCCAGCAGAATACAGGGGGCCGGGGGAGACACTGAAGCTTTCTTT. Its translation is CASRIQGAGGDTEAFF. Complete variable domain (other parts from reference TRBV5-1 and TRBJ1-1): KAGVTQTPRYLIKTRGQQVTLSCSPISGHRSVSWYQQTPGQGLQFLFEYFSETQRNKGNFPGRFSGRQFSNSRSEMNVSTLELGDSALYLCASRIQGAGGDTEAFFGQGTRLTVV.

This rearrangement joins TRBV6-1 to TRBJ1-4, with unresolved D. CDR1 and CDR2 (germline): MNHNS, SASEGT. V was clipped by 6 bases and J by 8 bases, with 13 bases between them. There are 13 residues in the CDR3. The CDR3 DNA reads TGTGCCAGCAGACTCCGGGGTGACGAAAAACTGTTTTTT. Translation: CASRLRGDEKLFF.

The CDR3 DNA reads TGCAGCGTTGAAGTAGGGATATGGGGGGCCTACGAGCAGTACTTC. Amino acid sequence: CSVEVGIWGAYEQYF. The chain carries TRBV29-1 and TRBJ2-7; a weak D match, TRBD2 (6 bases). There are 15 residues in the CDR3. V lost 1 base and J lost 2, with 15 bases in between. CDR1 and CDR2 from the germline V gene are SQVTM and ANQGSEA.

This clone was counted only a few times. The DNA of the CDR3 is TGTGCCTGGAGAGAGACAGGGATAGACTATGGCTACACCTTC. Translation: CAWRETGIDYGYTF. V is TRBV30 and J is TRBJ1-2; 7 bases fit TRBD1. The CDR3 length is 14 residues. V lost 3 bases and J lost 3; bases outside the gene matches: 7. Germline V CDR1 and CDR2: GTSNPN, SVGIG (reference sequence).

V gene TRBV2 combines with J gene TRBJ2-2, with D perhaps matching TRBD2 (6 bases). CDR3 size: 15 residues. The V end was cut by 4 bases, the J end by 1 base, with 10 bases between. CDR1 is SNHLY, CDR2 FYNNEI, per germline. CDR3 protein: CASSGGDRNTGELFF. CDR3 in DNA: TGTGCCAGCAGTGGGGGGGACCGGAACACCGGGGAGCTGTTTTTT.

The genes are TRBV28 and TRBJ1-4; D not certain. This CDR3 has 14 amino acids. Germline V CDR1 and CDR2: MDHEN, SYDVKM. V lost 5 bases and J lost 5, with 12 bases in between. CDR3 sequence reads: CASSPGSDNEKLFF. The CDR3 DNA is TGTGCCAGCAGTCCGGGGTCCGACAATGAAAAACTGTTTTTT.